This T cell receptor beta chain was identified during a study of T-cell memory formation after mild COVID-19. V lost 4 bases and J lost 1, with 7 bases in between. Germline V CDR1 and CDR2: SGHAT, FQNNGV. The CDR3 covers 13 residues. One entry per CDR3 protein results from TCRdb running MiXCR on the 5' RACE reads. The table records approximately 400,000 distinct CDR3 sequences, approximately 19% of them present only once. There are many counts of this clonotype. The rearrangement links TRBV11-2 to TRBJ1-2; D gene unclear. This sequence was found in a man younger than 35 who had mild COVID-19 (a few samples of this study predate the infection). Cell type and time point are not known. Specimen: PBMCs or a T cell subset sorted from them (not recorded which). This chain's CDR3 is CASSSDLNYGYTF. The CDR3 bases are TGTGCCAGCAGCTCGGACCTTAACTATGGCTACACCTTC.